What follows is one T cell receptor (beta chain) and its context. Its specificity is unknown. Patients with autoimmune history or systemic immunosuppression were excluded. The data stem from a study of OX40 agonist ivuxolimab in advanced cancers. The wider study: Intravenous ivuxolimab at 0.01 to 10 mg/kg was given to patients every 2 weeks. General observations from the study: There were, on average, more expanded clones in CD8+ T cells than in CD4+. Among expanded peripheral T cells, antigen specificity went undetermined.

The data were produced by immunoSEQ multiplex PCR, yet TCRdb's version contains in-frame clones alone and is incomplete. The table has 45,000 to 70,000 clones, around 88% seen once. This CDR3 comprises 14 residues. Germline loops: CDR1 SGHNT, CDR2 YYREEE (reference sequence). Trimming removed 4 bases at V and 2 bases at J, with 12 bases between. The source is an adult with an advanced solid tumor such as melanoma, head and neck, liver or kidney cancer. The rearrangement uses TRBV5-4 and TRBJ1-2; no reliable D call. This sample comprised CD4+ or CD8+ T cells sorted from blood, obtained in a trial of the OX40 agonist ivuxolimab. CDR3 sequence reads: CASSEPTENYGYTF. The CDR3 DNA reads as TGTGCCAGCAGCGAGCCGACCGAGAACTATGGCTACACCTTC.